Following are 28 T cell receptor beta chains from one sample sequenced in a study of T cells expressing NK-cell markers. TCRdb reanalyzed the 5' RACE reads and collapses them to one entry per CDR3 protein, without DNA. The ten most abundant clones cover over 4% of a sample with a few hundred thousand distinct CDR3 sequences. Sequenced: blood T cells: a sorted CD56 or NKG2C T cell subset, CD4+ or CD8+ T cells, or bulk PBMC T cells (not recorded which). The receptors were sampled from a man aged 18-70 years in good health.

The chain carries TRBV5-1 and TRBJ2-7; TCRdb indicates TRBD2, and absent DNA this call remains unverified. The CDR3 is made up of 16 amino acids. Germline V lookup: CDR1 SGHRS, CDR2 YFSETQ. The CDR3 is CASSPETSGGPYEQYF.

The V and J genes are TRBV27 and TRBJ2-1; TCRdb outputs TRBD1, but without DNA this stays unchecked. Germline V gene lookup returns CDR1 MNHEY and CDR2 SMNVEV (reference sequence). This CDR3 contains 14 residues. The CDR3 spells CASRYNRDYNEQFF.

J is TRBJ1-1 and V is TRBV18; the D call from TCRdb, TRBD1, cannot be confirmed without DNA. Germline V lookup: CDR1 KGHSH, CDR2 LQKENI. This CDR3 contains 14 residues. This chain's CDR3 is CASSPTRGNTEAFF.

The chain carries TRBV4-2 and TRBJ1-1. CDR1 LGHNA and CDR2 YNFKEQ come from the germline V gene. The CDR3 loop spans 15 amino acids. The CDR3 here is CASSQVGQLNTEAFF.

The CDR3: CASSGGTRGNQPQHF. This sequence joins TRBV6-1 and TRBJ1-5; the D gene TCRdb calls, TRBD1, cannot be checked with no DNA. This CDR3 is 15 amino acids long. CDR1 is MNHNS, CDR2 SASEGT, per germline.

This chain connects TRBV6-1 to TRBJ2-6; TCRdb selects TRBD1, and the lack of DNA leaves this call unchecked. The CDR3 contains 17 residues. Germline V CDR1 and CDR2: MNHNS, SASEGT. The CDR3 sequence: CASNVQGRSSGANVLTF.

The chain links TRBV5-5 to TRBJ2-3; without DNA, the TCRdb call of TRBD1 cannot be checked. CDR1 and CDR2 (germline): SGHKS, YYEKEE (reference sequence). This CDR3 contains 15 residues. CDR3 region: CASSQIQGPTDTQYF.

The chain links TRBV29-1 to TRBJ1-1; the D call of TRBD1 rests on TCRdb alone, since no DNA is present to check it. This CDR3 is built from 14 residues. Germline-derived CDR1 and CDR2 are SQVTM and ANQGSEA. The CDR3 loop is CSVATGGANTEAFF.

This chain joins TRBV2 and TRBJ1-2; TCRdb's assignment of TRBD1 cannot be checked, as there is no DNA. Germline V gene data show CDR1 as SNHLY and CDR2 as FYNNEI. The CDR3 has 15 amino acids. The CDR3 reads CASSEGQQAVYGYTF.

The chain couples TRBV7-8 to TRBJ2-1; the TRBD1 assignment by TCRdb is unverifiable without DNA. The germline CDR1 and CDR2 sequences are SGHVS and FQNEAQ. The CDR3 has 15 amino acids. CDR3 sequence: CASSLWFSERGEQFF.

The chain uses TRBV30 and TRBJ2-7; TCRdb outputs TRBD2, but without DNA this stays unchecked. The CDR3 is 14 residues long. Germline V gives CDR1 GTSNPN, CDR2 SVGIG (reference sequence). The CDR3 reads CAWSRLEATYEQYF.

This chain links TRBV21-1 with TRBJ2-2; the TCRdb call, TRBD2, lacks DNA for checking. TRBV21-1 is a pseudogene segment. The CDR3 is made up of 18 amino acids. The CDR3 loop is CASSKARIAGVEAGELFF.

This chain links TRBV12-3 or TRBV12-4 with TRBJ2-7; the TRBD1 assignment by TCRdb is unverifiable without DNA. The CDR3 consists of 14 residues. The CDR3 spells CASKERDRPYEQYF.

This sequence joins TRBV3-1 and TRBJ2-1. Per germline, CDR1 LGHDT and CDR2 YNNKEL (reference sequence). The CDR3 is 14 residues long. This CDR3 reads CASSPETRYNEQFF.

The chain carries TRBV7-8 and TRBJ1-4; the D call from TCRdb, TRBD1, cannot be confirmed without DNA. The germline V gene has CDR1 SGHVS and CDR2 FQNEAQ. This CDR3 is 14 amino acids long. The CDR3 sequence: CASSLQGHYEKLFF.

The chain links TRBV28 to TRBJ1-1; the D gene TCRdb calls, TRBD1, cannot be checked with no DNA. CDR1 MDHEN and CDR2 SYDVKM come from the germline V gene. The CDR3 sequence is 18 residues long. The chain's CDR3 is CASSFRPFRGSMNTEAFF.

The chain is built from TRBV3-1 and TRBJ1-3. Germline V CDR1 and CDR2: LGHDT, YNNKEL (reference sequence). The CDR3 is 15 residues long. This chain's CDR3 is CASSQVQTGGNTIYF.

The chain couples TRBV2 to TRBJ2-7. This CDR3 has 14 residues. CDR1 is SNHLY, CDR2 FYNNEI, per germline. CDR3 residues: CASRRTSNSYEQYF.

The chain is built from TRBV6-6 and TRBJ2-3; TCRdb picks TRBD1, but there is no DNA to check that call. Germline CDR1 and CDR2: MNHNY and SVGAGI (reference sequence). This CDR3 is built from 11 residues. CDR3 in amino acids: CATGQGDTQYF.

The rearrangement links TRBV5-6 to TRBJ2-1. Per the germline V gene, CDR1 is SGHDT and CDR2 is YYEEEE. The CDR3 consists of 15 residues. CDR3 protein: CASSLRPDGYNEQFF.

V and J are TRBV28 and TRBJ1-1; there is no DNA to check the TCRdb D call of TRBD1. The CDR3 is 17 residues long. Germline assignment: CDR1 MDHEN and CDR2 SYDVKM. CDR3 loop: CASSSHTPGQGVFGAFF. The whole variable domain, remainder taken from reference TRBV28 and TRBJ1-1, is DVKVTQSSRYLVKRTGEKVFLECVQDMDHENMFWYRQDPGLGLRLIYFSYDVKMKEKGDIPEGYSVSREKKERFSLILESASTNQTSMYLCASSSHTPGQGVFGAFFGQGTRLTVV.

This chain uses TRBV20-1 with TRBJ2-7. Germline CDR1 DFQATT, CDR2 SNEGSKA (reference sequence). This CDR3 spans 13 amino acids. The CDR3 loop is CSARGTTKGEQYF.

CDR3 in amino acids: CASKTVLSYNEQFF. The chain uses TRBV6-1 and TRBJ2-1. CDR1 MNHNS and CDR2 SASEGT come from the germline V gene. This CDR3 region has 14 residues.

V and J are TRBV7-9 and TRBJ1-3. This CDR3 comprises 15 residues. In germline, CDR1 is SEHNR, CDR2 FQNEAQ (reference sequence). The CDR3 sequence is CASSLEVLSGNTIYF.

The CDR3 region is CASSQRGGFTEAFF. The chain joins TRBV6-1 to TRBJ1-1; TCRdb's D call, TRBD1, is unchecked because there is no DNA. This CDR3 is built from 14 residues. The germline V gene has CDR1 MNHNS and CDR2 SASEGT.

The gene calls are TRBV11-3 and TRBJ2-4; TCRdb picks TRBD1, but there is no DNA to check that call. The germline V gene has CDR1 SGHNT and CDR2 YENEEA. There are 13 residues in the CDR3. CDR3 protein: CASSFDTGDIQYF.

V is TRBV19 and J is TRBJ2-3; TCRdb's D call, TRBD1, is unchecked because there is no DNA. The CDR3 extends over 17 amino acids. CDR1 is LNHDA and CDR2 is SQIVND in the germline V gene (reference sequence). The CDR3 loop is CASSSPGKARAPDTQYF.

J is TRBJ1-4 and V is TRBV29-1; the D gene TCRdb calls, TRBD1, cannot be checked with no DNA. Germline values: CDR1 SQVTM, CDR2 ANQGSEA. This CDR3 comprises 11 residues. CDR3 sequence: CSVRTTGKLFF.